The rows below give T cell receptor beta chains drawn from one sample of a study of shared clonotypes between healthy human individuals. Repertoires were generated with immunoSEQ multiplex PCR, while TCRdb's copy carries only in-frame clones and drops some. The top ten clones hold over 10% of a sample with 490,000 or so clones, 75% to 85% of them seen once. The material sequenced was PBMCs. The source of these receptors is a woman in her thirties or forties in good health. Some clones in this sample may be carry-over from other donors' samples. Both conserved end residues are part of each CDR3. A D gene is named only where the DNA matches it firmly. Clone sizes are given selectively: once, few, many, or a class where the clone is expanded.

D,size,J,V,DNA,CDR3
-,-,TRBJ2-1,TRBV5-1,TGCGCCAGCAGCTTGCCGGATCCTGAGCAGTTCTTC,CASSLPDPEQFF
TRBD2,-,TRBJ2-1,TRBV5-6,TGTGCCAGCAGCTTCCTGACTAGCGGGAGTGGGGATGAGCAGTTCTTC,CASSFLTSGSGDEQFF
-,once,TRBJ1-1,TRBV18,TGTGCCACCGCCGGGGAAGGCACTGAGGCTTTCTTT,CATAGEGTEAFF
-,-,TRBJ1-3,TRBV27,TGTGCCAGCAGAGGGACAAGGGGGACCTCTGGAAACACCATATATTTT,CASRGTRGTSGNTIYF
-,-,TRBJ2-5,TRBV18,TGTGCCAGCTCACCGGGGCGCGAGGCCCAGTACTTC,CASSPGREAQYF
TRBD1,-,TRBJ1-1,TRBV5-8,TGTGCCAGCAGCTTCGTGCAACAGGGGCGGCTGAACACTGAAGCTTTCTTT,CASSFVQQGRLNTEAFF
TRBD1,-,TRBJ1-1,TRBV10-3,TGTGCCATCAGTCTCCAGACAGGGTCAAACACTGAAGCTTTCTTT,CAISLQTGSNTEAFF
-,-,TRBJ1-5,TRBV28,TGTGCCAGCAGTTTTCCCTTGGTGAGGCCCCAGCATTTT,CASSFPLVRPQHF
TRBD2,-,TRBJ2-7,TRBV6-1,TGTGCCAGCAGTGAAGGTAGCGGGGACCTCCCCTACGAGCAGTACTTC,CASSEGSGDLPYEQYF
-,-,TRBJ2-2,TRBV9,TGTGCCAGCAGCACCATCCTAGGGTCCCCCACCGGGGAGCTGTTTTTT,CASSTILGSPTGELFF
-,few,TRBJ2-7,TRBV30,TGTGCCTGGAGTAGGAGGGGGGACGAGCAGTACTTC,CAWSRRGDEQYF
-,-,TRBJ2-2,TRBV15,TGTGCCACCAGCAGAGGACTGAACGGGGAGCTGTTTTTT,CATSRGLNGELFF
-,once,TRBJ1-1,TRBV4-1,TGCGCCAGCAGCCAAGAGCCGATCAGCACTGAAGCTTTCTTT,CASSQEPISTEAFF
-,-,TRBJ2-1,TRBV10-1,TGCGCCAGCAGTGGGGTAGCCAACAATGAGCAGTTCTTC,CASSGVANNEQFF
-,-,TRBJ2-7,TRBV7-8,TGTGCCAGCAGCCCAGGTTACGAGCAGTACTTC,CASSPGYEQYF
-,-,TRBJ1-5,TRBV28,TGTGCCAGCAGTGGGGGGGCGGGTCAGCCCCAGCACTTT,CASSGGAGQPQHF
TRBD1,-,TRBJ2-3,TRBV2,TGTGCCTCCGGGACAGCAAGCACAGATACGCAGTATTTT,CASGTASTDTQYF
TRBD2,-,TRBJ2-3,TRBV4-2,TGTGCCAGCAGCCCGGGGGGGACAGATACGCAGTATTTT,CASSPGGTDTQYF
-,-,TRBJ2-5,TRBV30,TGTGCCTGGACGCTAGGACAGGAGGGAAAGCAGTACTTC,CAWTLGQEGKQYF
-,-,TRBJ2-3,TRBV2,TGTGCCAGCAGTGGTCCGGGCCGGAGAGATACGCAGTATTTT,CASSGPGRRDTQYF
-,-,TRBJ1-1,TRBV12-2,TGTGCAAGTCGCTTATCCCAAAAGGGCAGACAGAACGGTGTATGTGGCACTGAAGCTTTCTTT,CASRLSQKGRQNGVCGTEAFF
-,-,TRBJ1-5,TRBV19,TGTGCCAGTAGTATAGAATCGGCGACAGGCGAGATTCAGCCCCAGCATTTT,CASSIESATGEIQPQHF
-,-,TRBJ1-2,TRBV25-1,TGTGCCAGCAGCCTACAGGGAGGGGATGGAGGCTACACCTTC,CASSLQGGDGGYTF
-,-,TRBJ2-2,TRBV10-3,TGTGCCATCAGTAACGGGGACTCTTACACCGGGGAGCTGTTTTTT,CAISNGDSYTGELFF
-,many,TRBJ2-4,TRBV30,TGTGCCTGGAGTGCCTGGTTGGGACCAAACATTCAGTACTTC,CAWSAWLGPNIQYF
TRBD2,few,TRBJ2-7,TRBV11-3,TGTGCCAGCAGCTTACTAGCGGGAGGGACCTACGAGCAGTACTTC,CASSLLAGGTYEQYF
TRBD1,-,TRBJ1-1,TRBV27,TGTGCCAGCGGGGATTGGACAGGGGCTGAAGCTTTCTTT,CASGDWTGAEAFF
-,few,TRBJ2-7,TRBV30,TGTGCCTGGAGTCAAAAAGGCAGGGGTTACGAGCAGTACTTC,CAWSQKGRGYEQYF
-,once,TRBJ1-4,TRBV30,TGTGCCTGGAGTGTGGTCACAGGGGAAAAACTGTTTTTT,CAWSVVTGEKLFF
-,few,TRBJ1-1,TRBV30,TGTGCCTGGAGTGTTGTGAGGAACACTGAAGCTTTCTTT,CAWSVVRNTEAFF
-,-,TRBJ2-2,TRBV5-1,TGCGCCAGCAGCTTGGAAGGGAGAGGAGGCACCGGGGAGCTGTTTTTT,CASSLEGRGGTGELFF
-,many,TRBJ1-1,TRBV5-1,TGCGCCAGCAGCCACCGGACAACCTCGAGAACTGAAGCTTTCTTT,CASSHRTTSRTEAFF
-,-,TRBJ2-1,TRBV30,TGTGCCTGGAGTGTATTCGCTGAGTACAATGAGCAGTTCTTC,CAWSVFAEYNEQFF
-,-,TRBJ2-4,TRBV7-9,TGTGCCAGCAGCTTAGCAGGGGTTGAGTACTTC,CASSLAGVEYF
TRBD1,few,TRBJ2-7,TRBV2,TGTGCCAGCAGAGACAGGGGCAGGGACTACGAGCAGTACTTC,CASRDRGRDYEQYF